This T cell receptor beta chain came from a study of blood T cell repertoires in COVID-19. Libraries were prepared by immunoSEQ multiplex PCR; TCRdb keeps only in-frame clonotypes and omits some of them. Here the sample spans tens of thousands of clones, around 90% being singletons. Germline lookup yields CDR1 MDHEN and CDR2 SYDVKM. The V gene lost 6 bases and the J gene lost 1 base, with 16 bases spanning the gap. The CDR3 contains 16 residues. The sample taken for sequencing was peripheral blood. This chain connects TRBV28 to TRBJ1-5; possibly TRBD1 for D (6 bases). This TCR was recovered from a man in his 70s with active COVID-19. CDR3 in DNA: TGTGCCAGCAGACCCCTGGGGGCAGTGAGCAATCAGCCCCAGCATTTT. Protein sequence: CASRPLGAVSNQPQHF.